This T cell receptor beta chain was profiled in a study of T cell responses to AZD1222 COVID-19 vaccine. The CDR3 spans 16 residues. CDR1 is LNHDA and CDR2 is SQIVND in the germline V gene (reference sequence). The V and J ends lost 7 bases and 1 base respectively, with 14 bases between them. About this clone itself: What it binds is not known.

Profiling relied on immunoSEQ multiplex PCR, and the TCRdb table lists in-frame clones only, not all of them. The sample records about 170,000 clones, around 90% being singletons. Study-wide results and caveats: The donor group comprised mostly white British people and more females; the analysis possibly underestimated clonal diversity. The breadth and depth of Spike-specific TCRs increased once two AZD1222 doses had been given. Repertoire sampling happened only post peak T cell response.

Sequenced material: peripheral blood, taken 28 days after the second dose of the MenACWY control vaccine. The chain has TRBV19 and TRBJ2-6; the D gene could be TRBD1 or TRBD2 (5 bases each). This sequence originates from an adult who received the MenACWY meningococcal vaccine as a control. The CDR3 protein is CASNRDGYSGANVLTF. Written as DNA, the CDR3 is TGTGCCAGTAATCGGGACGGCTATTCTGGGGCCAACGTCCTGACTTTC.